This T cell receptor beta chain is drawn from a study of control samples from healthy donors and cancer patients. Method: immunoSEQ multiplex PCR; TCRdb's copy keeps in-frame clones and lacks some. This sample has over 100,000 clones, with about 90% found just once. Trimming at V came to 2 bases and at J to 0 bases, leaving 8 bases not matched to a gene. Germline V gene data show CDR1 as MDHEN and CDR2 as SYDVKM. There are 18 residues in the CDR3. The source of this sequence is a woman younger than 30 in good health. The specimen was blood. The chain employs TRBV28 and TRBJ1-3; 9 bases line up with TRBD1. The CDR3 sequence is CASSLATGGAFSGNTIYF. The DNA for the CDR3 is TGTGCCAGCAGTTTAGCTACAGGGGGCGCTTTCTCTGGAAACACCATATATTTT.